These 7 T cell receptor beta chains share one sample of origin, sequenced in a study of patients and donors after allogeneic stem cell transplantation. TCRdb processed the RT-PCR reads anew with MiXCR; each CDR3 protein has one entry. The sample carries more than 850,000 distinct CDR3 sequences, more than 15% recorded once. The material sequenced was blood, either unsorted or a sorted T cell fraction (not recorded which). The receptors were sampled from a human donor who was either an allogeneic HSCT recipient or a stem cell or donor lymphocyte infusion donor (not recorded which). It is not recorded whose cells these are; they may come from a transplant donor.

The sample holds a few counts of this clonotype. The gene calls are TRBV3-1 and TRBJ1-1; 8 bases agree with TRBD1. Germline V lookup: CDR1 LGHDT, CDR2 YNNKEL (reference sequence). The CDR3 extends over 15 amino acids. V lost 7 bases and J lost 3; bases outside the gene matches: 10. CDR3 in DNA: TGTGCCAGCACCGCGACAGGGGTCCCGGACACTGAAGCTTTCTTT. Its translation is CASTATGVPDTEAFF.

DNA for the CDR3: TGTGCCAGCTCGACCTCCTATAATTCACCCCTCCACTTT. Translated: CASSTSYNSPLHF. The chain couples TRBV18 to TRBJ1-6; D gene uncertain. Deletions cut 6 bases from V and 0 bases from J, with 3 bases between. The CDR3 loop spans 13 amino acids. Germline CDR1 is KGHSH and CDR2 is LQKENI.

This clonotype was seen only a few times. This chain joins TRBV6-1 and TRBJ1-4, with D hard to call. Trimming shortened V by 3 bases and J by 5 bases, and 13 bases separated the two germline ends. The germline CDR1 and CDR2 sequences are MNHNS and SASEGT. This CDR3 has 15 residues. CDR3: CASSDLTASNEKLFF. The CDR3 DNA is TGTGCCAGCAGTGATCTGACGGCCTCGAATGAAAAACTGTTTTTT.

In this sample, this clonotype turned up many times. The CDR3 loop reads CASSTGLNTEAFF. The CDR3 region has the DNA TGTGCCAGCAGCACCGGCCTGAACACTGAAGCTTTCTTT. The chain carries TRBV12-3 or TRBV12-4 and TRBJ1-1; D ambiguous. Trimming stripped 6 bases from V and 0 bases from J, with 8 bases between. This CDR3 comprises 13 residues.

The rearrangement uses TRBV3-1 and TRBJ1-2; D may be TRBD1 (6 bases). The V gene lost 0 bases and the J gene lost 4 bases, with 12 bases spanning the gap. The CDR3 runs to 15 residues. Germline V lookup: CDR1 LGHDT, CDR2 YNNKEL (reference sequence). CDR3 region: CASSQEGGLPYGYTF. The CDR3, as DNA: TGTGCCAGCAGCCAAGAAGGGGGGCTTCCCTATGGCTACACCTTC.

The chain links TRBV7-9 to TRBJ2-5; no firm D call. V was clipped by 2 bases and J by 2 bases, with 18 bases between them. The CDR3 has 17 amino acids. CDR1 is SEHNR, CDR2 FQNEAQ, per germline (reference sequence). CDR3 sequence (DNA): TGTGCCAGCAGCTTACGGGCAATGAGACTTACGCAAGAGACCCAGTACTTC. It specifies CASSLRAMRLTQETQYF.

This clonotype turned up a few times. This chain uses TRBV2 with TRBJ1-4, with D possibly being TRBD1 (6 bases). The CDR3 sequence is 16 residues long. Between the trimmed V and J ends, which lost 6 bases and 5 bases, there was a span of 19 bases. CDR1 is SNHLY and CDR2 is FYNNEI in the germline V gene. CDR3 in amino acids: CASSAGQSKTNEKLFF. The CDR3 coding sequence is TGTGCCAGCAGCGCCGGACAGTCCAAGACGAATGAAAAACTGTTTTTT.